This T cell receptor (beta chain) emerged from a study of a mutant IDH1 vaccine in newly diagnosed glioma. Study context: Either 4-6 weeks after radiotherapy alone or alongside temozolomide, vaccination was begun. The treated group averaged approximately 42 years old and was about 60% male, roughly 38% female.

V was pared by 4 bases and J by 1 base, with 5 bases of the junction left unmatched. This CDR3 region has 15 residues. Germline V lookup: CDR1 SGHRS, CDR2 YFSETQ. This table comes from immunoSEQ multiplex PCR, and its TCRdb copy is limited to in-frame clones, with some not included. The sample yields 30,000 to 40,000 clones, 80% to 90% seen once. Study-wide results and limits: The authors found pseudoprogression apparently unrelated to changes in top peripheral T cell clonotypes.

Time point noted: week 23, last vaccination. Vaccination used 300 ug of mutant IDH1 20-mer peptide per dose, with topical imiquimod. Astrocytomas that were new, WHO grade 3 or 4, IDH1-mutant and ATRX-lost were present in the donors. Remarks on this clone: Its specificity is unknown.

The rearrangement uses TRBV5-1 and TRBJ2-5; 9 positions agree with TRBD1. Material: PBMCs, obtained from a glioma patient whose treatment included an IDH1 peptide vaccine. The sequence derives from a man aged 35-49 years with glioma. CDR3 nucleotide sequence: TGCGCCAGCAGCATATTGGGACAGGGCCAAGAGACCCAGTACTTC. It codes for CASSILGQGQETQYF.